A single sample is the source of the 30 T cell receptor beta chains below, sequenced in a study of cytomegalovirus exposure and HLA in healthy donors. In the PCR, 60 Vbeta and 13 Jbeta primers were used. Only in-frame clones appear in the TCRdb table, and some are missing; sequencing was by immunoSEQ multiplex PCR. This table lists over 120,000 clones. The material sequenced was PBMCs. These receptors all stem from a male donor in good health and CMV-seronegative.

The rearrangement joins TRBV7-3 to TRBJ1-4, with a possible D match to TRBD1 (5 bases). The CDR3 is 15 residues long. Looked up from germline, CDR1 is SGHTA and CDR2 is FQGTGA. Trimming pared 1 base from V and 8 bases from J, leaving 14 bases between. CDR3 in amino acids: CASSLIGQGSEKLFF. The DNA for the CDR3 is TGTGCCAGCAGCTTAATAGGGCAGGGCAGCGAAAAACTGTTTTTT. The whole variable domain, filled in from reference TRBV7-3 and TRBJ1-4, reads GAGVSQTPSNKVTEKGKYVELRCDPISGHTALYWYRQSLGQGPEFLIYFQGTGAADDSGLPNDRFFAVRPEGSVSTLKIQRTERGDSAVYLCASSLIGQGSEKLFFGSGTQLSVL.

V usage is TRBV29-1 and J usage is TRBJ2-5, with D possibly matching TRBD2 (7 bases). The DNA end favors TRBJ2-7, so the J call may be wrong. The germline gives CDR1 SQVTM, CDR2 ANQGSEA. The CDR3 sequence is 13 residues long. The DNA for the CDR3 is TGCAGCGTTGAGAGGGGGGGGAGCTACGAGCAGTACTTC. Translated: CSVERGGSYEQYF.

The V and J genes are TRBV29-1 and TRBJ1-2; TRBD1 matches 9 bases. The CDR3 has 12 residues. CDR1 and CDR2 from the germline V gene are SQVTM and ANQGSEA. J gave up 6 bases and V 6 bases, and 5 bases lay outside the gene matches. The CDR3 region has the DNA TGCAGCGTAACAGGGGGCGCACATGGCTACACCTTC. It encodes CSVTGGAHGYTF.

J is TRBJ2-4 and V is TRBV14, with no clear D. Trimming pared 0 bases from V and 6 bases from J, leaving 15 bases between. The CDR3 covers 16 residues. The V gene's germline CDR1 is SGHDN and CDR2 FVKESK. The CDR3 coding sequence is TGTGCCAGCAGCCAAGATATTCATGGTAGAACAAACATTCAGTACTTC. It encodes CASSQDIHGRTNIQYF.

CDR3 region: CASLDSSYNEQFF. CDR3 DNA: TGTGCCAGCTTAGATAGCTCCTACAATGAGCAGTTCTTC. This sequence joins TRBV28 and TRBJ2-1; D not certain. Germline loops: CDR1 MDHEN, CDR2 SYDVKM. The CDR3 totals 13 residues. V shed 8 bases and J shed 0 bases, with 8 bases lying between them.

V gene TRBV5-1 combines with J gene TRBJ2-3; 8 nucleotides agree with TRBD2. The CDR3 is made up of 17 amino acids. With 2 bases clipped from V and 1 base from J, the junction kept 9 bases outside the gene matches. The germline CDR1 and CDR2 sequences are SGHRS and YFSETQ. The CDR3 DNA is TGCGCCAGCAGCTTTCTAAGTGTAGCGGGGCGCACAGATACGCAGTATTTT. Translation gives CASSFLSVAGRTDTQYF.

The rearrangement joins TRBV6-6 to TRBJ2-1, with a weak D call TRBD1 (5 bases). This CDR3 contains 12 residues. Germline assignment: CDR1 MNHNY and CDR2 SVGAGI (reference sequence). Trimming took 2 bases from V and 9 from J, leaving 8 bases between them. The CDR3 DNA sequence: TGTGCCAGCAGTTACGGGGCAGGTGAGCAGTTCTTC. Encoded protein: CASSYGAGEQFF.

The genes are TRBV28 and TRBJ2-7; no reliable D call. Trimming cost V 3 bases and J 0 bases, with 6 bases left between them. The CDR3 has 13 amino acids. The germline V gene has CDR1 MDHEN and CDR2 SYDVKM. The CDR3 protein is CASSFADSYEQYF. The CDR3 DNA reads TGTGCCAGCAGTTTTGCGGACTCCTACGAGCAGTACTTC.

This chain uses TRBV15 with TRBJ1-2; D remains ambiguous. CDR3 size: 15 residues. Between the trimmed V and J ends, which lost 0 bases and 7 bases, there was a span of 15 bases. Germline loops: CDR1 LNHNV, CDR2 YYDKDF (reference sequence). The CDR3 spells CATSRDPASGRGYTF. For the CDR3, the DNA is TGTGCCACCAGCAGAGATCCCGCGTCGGGTCGTGGCTACACCTTC. The full variable domain, rest sourced from reference TRBV15 and TRBJ1-2, is DAMVIQNPRYQVTQFGKPVTLSCSQTLNHNVMYWYQQKSSQAPKLLFHYYDKDFNNEADTPDNFQSRRPNTSFCFLDIRSPGLGDTAMYLCATSRDPASGRGYTFGSGTRLTVV.

This sequence joins TRBV15 and TRBJ2-7; 7 bases match TRBD2. With V trimmed by 2 bases and J by 3 bases, 7 bases remained unmatched. The CDR3 loop spans 15 amino acids. Germline V gene lookup returns CDR1 LNHNV and CDR2 YYDKDF (reference sequence). As DNA, the CDR3 is TGTGCCACCAGCAGAACAGGAGCGGGGCTCTACGAGCAGTACTTC. It yields the protein CATSRTGAGLYEQYF.

V gene TRBV9 combines with J gene TRBJ2-3, with a tentative D call TRBD2 (5 bases). V was shortened by 7 bases and J by 5 bases, with 20 bases between the two germline ends. The CDR3 has 15 amino acids. Looked up from germline, CDR1 is SGDLS and CDR2 is YYNGEE. As DNA, the CDR3 is TGTGCCAGCGGTACTGAGGGTTGGAGAGGAGATACGCAGTATTTT. Translation: CASGTEGWRGDTQYF.

The CDR3: CASSGSYGYTF. The CDR3 region has the DNA TGTGCCAGCAGCGGGAGCTATGGCTACACCTTC. V usage is TRBV9 and J usage is TRBJ1-2; D ambiguous. Germline assignment: CDR1 SGDLS and CDR2 YYNGEE. V lost 3 bases to trimming and J lost 4 bases, with 4 bases between them. The CDR3 has 11 amino acids. Full variable domain (remainder filled in from reference TRBV9 and TRBJ1-2): DSGVTQTPKHLITATGQRVTLRCSPRSGDLSVYWYQQSLDQGLQFLIQYYNGEERAKGNILERFSAQQFPDLHSELNLSSLELGDSALYFCASSGSYGYTFGSGTRLTVV.

The chain is built from TRBV4-3 and TRBJ2-6, with D possibly being TRBD2 (5 bases). The germline V gene encodes CDR1 LGHNA and CDR2 YSLEER. Trimming pared 4 bases from V and 0 bases from J, leaving 13 bases between. The CDR3 contains 17 residues. The CDR3 bases are TGCGCCAGCAGCCCACCGAGGGTAGGCTCTGGGGCCAACGTCCTGACTTTC. It codes for CASSPPRVGSGANVLTF.

The chain couples TRBV30 to TRBJ1-4; D is ambiguous. V shed 2 bases and J shed 8 bases, with 18 bases lying between them. Germline CDR1 is GTSNPN and CDR2 is SVGIG (reference sequence). This CDR3 is built from 15 residues. The DNA for the CDR3 is TGTGCCTGGAGTCTGGTAGGAACAGTCCAAGAAAAACTGTTTTTT. Amino acids: CAWSLVGTVQEKLFF.

V is TRBV30 and J is TRBJ2-7, with D tentatively TRBD1 (6 bases). V lost 5 bases to trimming and J lost 10 bases, with 12 bases between them. Per germline, CDR1 GTSNPN and CDR2 SVGIG (reference sequence). The CDR3 loop spans 10 amino acids. CDR3 loop: CAWARTVQYF. CDR3 in DNA: TGTGCCTGGGCGAGGACAGTTCAGTACTTC.

V and J are TRBV2 and TRBJ1-1; TRBD1 matches at 7 bases. The CDR3 has 15 amino acids. V lost 6 bases, J lost 0 bases, and 7 bases stayed unmatched. Germline V lookup: CDR1 SNHLY, CDR2 FYNNEI. For the CDR3, the DNA is TGTGCCAGCAGGCCTACGACAGGGATGAACACTGAAGCTTTCTTT. Its translation is CASRPTTGMNTEAFF.

V is TRBV4-3 and J is TRBJ2-7, with a tentative D call TRBD1 (5 bases). The germline V gene has CDR1 LGHNA and CDR2 YSLEER. The CDR3 length is 13 residues. V lost 4 bases and J lost 11, with 18 bases in between. CDR3 region: CASSPSPTAPKYF. CDR3 DNA: TGCGCCAGCAGCCCCTCCCCGACAGCCCCCAAGTACTTC.

The rearrangement joins TRBV30 to TRBJ1-6, with TRBD1 matching 8 bases. Germline V gene data show CDR1 as GTSNPN and CDR2 as SVGIG (reference sequence). This CDR3 has 17 residues. The V and J ends lost 0 bases and 9 bases, in that order; junction bases with no gene match: 13. The CDR3, as DNA: TGTGCCTGGAGTGTACCCGCAGGGGGCAGCTTAAGTTCACCCCTCCACTTT. Its protein product is CAWSVPAGGSLSSPLHF. Using reference TRBV30 and TRBJ1-6 for the parts outside the CDR3, the full variable domain is SQTIHQWPATLVQPVGSPLSLECTVEGTSNPNLYWYRQAAGRGLQLLFYSVGIGQISSEVPQNLSASRPQDRQFILSSKKLLLSDSGFYLCAWSVPAGGSLSSPLHFGNGTRLTVT.

This chain joins TRBV4-2 and TRBJ2-7; 12 bases are shared with TRBD2. This CDR3 contains 15 residues. CDR1 is LGHNA and CDR2 is YNFKEQ in the germline V gene. J was trimmed by 1 base and V by 2 bases; bases with no gene match: 0. The CDR3 sequence: CASSQTSGRSYEQYF. For the CDR3, the DNA is TGTGCCAGCAGCCAAACTAGCGGGAGGTCCTACGAGCAGTACTTC.

The J gene is TRBJ2-5, the V gene TRBV29-1; TRBD1 might be the D (6 bases). The J call may be faulty, since TRBJ2-7 better matches the DNA end. CDR1 and CDR2 (germline): SQVTM, ANQGSEA. The CDR3 length is 12 residues. The CDR3 bases are TGCAGCGTCAGAGGACAGTATGACGAGCAGTACTTC. Amino acid sequence: CSVRGQYDEQYF.

The J gene is TRBJ2-1, the V gene TRBV5-1; D perhaps matches TRBD1 (6 bases). CDR1 and CDR2 (germline): SGHRS, YFSETQ. Trimming stripped 3 bases from V and 8 bases from J, with 15 bases between. CDR3 length: 14 residues. CDR3 nucleotide sequence: TGCGCCAGCAGCTGGAGGACAGTGACGGATGAGCAGTTCTTC. Amino acid sequence: CASSWRTVTDEQFF.

The V call is TRBV30, the J call TRBJ2-1; 8 positions match TRBD2. Germline CDR1 GTSNPN, CDR2 SVGIG (reference sequence). The J segment lost 7 bases and the V segment lost 1 base, leaving 9 bases of the junction unmatched. The CDR3 is made up of 15 amino acids. CDR3 sequence reads: CAWSALSGSLNEQFF. The CDR3 nucleotides are TGTGCCTGGAGTGCCCTCAGCGGGAGTTTAAATGAGCAGTTCTTC.

The rearrangement links TRBV6-1 to TRBJ1-5; D not certain. The V gene lost 1 base and the J gene lost 3 bases, with 7 bases spanning the gap. The germline CDR1 and CDR2 sequences are MNHNS and SASEGT. The CDR3 extends over 14 amino acids. The CDR3 protein is CASSEGPTNQPQHF. In nucleotides, the CDR3 is TGTGCCAGCAGTGAAGGGCCCACCAATCAGCCCCAGCATTTT.

The chain uses TRBV5-1 and TRBJ2-7; 13 nucleotides align to TRBD2. CDR3 size: 16 residues. Looked up from germline, CDR1 is SGHRS and CDR2 is YFSETQ. Losses at the gene ends were 2 bases for V and 5 bases for J; bases not matched to a gene: 7. The CDR3 DNA sequence: TGCGCCAGCAGCTTCGGCGGGACTAGCGGGATCAACGAGCAGTACTTC. Translated: CASSFGGTSGINEQYF.

This rearrangement joins TRBV7-9 to TRBJ2-1, with D maybe TRBD2 (6 bases). CDR1 and CDR2 from the germline V gene are SEHNR and FQNEAQ (reference sequence). V dropped 1 base and J dropped 5 bases, with 12 bases sitting between them. The CDR3 covers 15 residues. The CDR3 DNA follows: TGTGCCAGCAGCTTAGGGGCTAGCGCCGACAATGAGCAGTTCTTC. Residues: CASSLGASADNEQFF.

CDR3 amino acids: CSVRDSSGEQYF. The CDR3 DNA reads as TGCAGCGTCCGGGACAGCTCGGGGGAGCAGTACTTC. The chain has TRBV29-1 and TRBJ2-7, with TRBD1 matching 7 bases. The CDR3 totals 12 residues. Germline V gives CDR1 SQVTM, CDR2 ANQGSEA. The trim removed 6 bases at V and 7 bases at J, leaving 9 bases unmatched.

V usage is TRBV4-2 and J usage is TRBJ1-2; D possibly corresponds to TRBD1 (5 bases). The CDR3 length is 16 residues. Germline lookup yields CDR1 LGHNA and CDR2 YNFKEQ. The V end was cut by 4 bases, the J end by 3 bases, with 18 bases between. The CDR3 DNA reads TGTGCCAGCAGCCCCAGGGTAGGGGATTTGGACTATGGCTACACCTTC. Translated: CASSPRVGDLDYGYTF.

Note on this clone: Germline is not matched at one junction end, which may reflect a read error. This chain links TRBV30 with TRBJ1-6, with no clear D. CDR1 and CDR2 from the germline V gene are GTSNPN and SVGIG (reference sequence). CDR3 size: 12 residues. The CDR3 loop is CAWSHYDSPLHF. CDR3 DNA: TGTGCCTGGAGTCACTATGATTCACCCCTCCACTTT.

The chain joins TRBV6-1 to TRBJ2-5; 11 nucleotides match TRBD2. Losses at the gene ends were 2 bases for V and 0 bases for J; bases not matched to a gene: 5. CDR1 is MNHNS, CDR2 SASEGT, per germline. The CDR3 length is 17 residues. CDR3 sequence reads: CASSEWGTSGNQETQYF. The CDR3 DNA reads as TGTGCCAGCAGTGAATGGGGGACTAGCGGCAACCAAGAGACCCAGTACTTC.

The chain links TRBV18 to TRBJ2-7, with 13 nucleotides matching TRBD2. The V gene's germline CDR1 is KGHSH and CDR2 LQKENI. CDR3 length: 19 residues. V trimming: 0 bases; J trimming: 0 bases; junction bases outside the gene matches: 8. CDR3 amino acids: CASSPPFPLAGGASYEQYF. The CDR3 coding sequence is TGTGCCAGCTCACCACCGTTCCCACTAGCGGGGGGGGCCTCCTACGAGCAGTACTTC.